This TCR beta chain was identified during a study of T-cell memory formation after mild COVID-19. Study-wide background: Across donors, TCR clusters were largely donor specific.

UMIs and sample barcodes were carried by the TCR alpha and TCR beta cDNA libraries that 5'RACE produced using constant-segment primers. TCRdb called the 5' RACE reads again in MiXCR, with one record for every CDR3 protein. Among some 310,000 distinct CDR3 sequences, about 20% were seen once, and the ten largest hold 20% to 25%. Study results and caveats: Contracting clones, day 15 to 85, had balanced CD4/CD8, and later expanders favored CD4+. Shrinking CD4+ clones resided mostly in CM and EM, and CD8+ ones in EMRA.

Note on this clonotype: Its specificity is unknown.

The sequenced material came from PBMCs or a T cell subset sorted from them (not recorded which). This sequence originates from a man aged 18-30 years who had mild COVID-19 (a few samples of this study predate the infection). Cell type and time point are not known.

The CDR3, as DNA: TGCGCCAGCAGCCAAGAGAGCGATCGGGTAGGACAGGGAATCGAAAAACTGTTTTTT. This translates into CASSQESDRVGQGIEKLFF. V is TRBV4-3 and J is TRBJ1-4, with 8 nucleotides matching TRBD1. Germline trimming cut 0 bases from V and 8 bases from J; bases unmatched to any gene: 17. This CDR3 region has 19 residues. The germline V gene has CDR1 LGHNA and CDR2 YSLEER.